This TCR beta chain was sequenced in a study of technical replicates of blood from a handful of donors. The table came from immunoSEQ multiplex PCR; TCRdb's copy has only in-frame clones and leaves some out. This sample has about 80,000 clones, with 96% found just once. The material sequenced was T cells isolated from PBMCs. The source of this sequence is a human donor in good health.

The CDR3 DNA follows: TGTGCCAGCAGCGTCTCCGGGACTAACACAGATACGCAGTATTTT. The encoded protein is CASSVSGTNTDTQYF. The V and J genes are TRBV9 and TRBJ2-3; 7 bases map to TRBD2. This CDR3 is 15 amino acids long. Trimming at V came to 2 bases and at J to 2 bases, leaving 5 bases not matched to a gene. The V gene's germline CDR1 is SGDLS and CDR2 YYNGEE.